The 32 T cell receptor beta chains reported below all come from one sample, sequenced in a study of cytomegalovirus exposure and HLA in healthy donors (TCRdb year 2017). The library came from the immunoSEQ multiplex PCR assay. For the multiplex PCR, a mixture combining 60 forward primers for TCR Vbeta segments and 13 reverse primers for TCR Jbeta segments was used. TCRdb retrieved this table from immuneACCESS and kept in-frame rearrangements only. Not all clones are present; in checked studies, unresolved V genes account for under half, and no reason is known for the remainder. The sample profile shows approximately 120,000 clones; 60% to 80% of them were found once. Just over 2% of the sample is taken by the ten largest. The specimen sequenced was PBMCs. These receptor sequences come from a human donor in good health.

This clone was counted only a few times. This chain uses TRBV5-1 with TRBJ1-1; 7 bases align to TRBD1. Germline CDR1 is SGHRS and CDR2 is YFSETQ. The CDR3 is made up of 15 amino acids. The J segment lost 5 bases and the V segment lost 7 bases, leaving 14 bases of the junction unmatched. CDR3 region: CASRTPGQITTEAFF. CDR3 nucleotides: TGCGCCAGCCGCACTCCGGGACAGATAACGACTGAAGCTTTCTTT.

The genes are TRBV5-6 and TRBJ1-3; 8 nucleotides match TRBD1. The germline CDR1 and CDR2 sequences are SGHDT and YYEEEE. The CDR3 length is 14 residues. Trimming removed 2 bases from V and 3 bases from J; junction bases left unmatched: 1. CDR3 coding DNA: TGTGCCAGCAGCTTCGGACAGGGTGGAAACACCATATATTTT. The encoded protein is CASSFGQGGNTIYF.

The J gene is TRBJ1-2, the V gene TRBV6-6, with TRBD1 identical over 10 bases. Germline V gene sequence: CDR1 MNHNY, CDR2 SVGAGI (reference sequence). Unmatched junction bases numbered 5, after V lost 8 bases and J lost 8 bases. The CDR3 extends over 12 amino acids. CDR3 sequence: CASDRQGAGYTF. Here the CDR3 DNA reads TGTGCCAGCGACCGACAGGGGGCAGGCTACACCTTC.

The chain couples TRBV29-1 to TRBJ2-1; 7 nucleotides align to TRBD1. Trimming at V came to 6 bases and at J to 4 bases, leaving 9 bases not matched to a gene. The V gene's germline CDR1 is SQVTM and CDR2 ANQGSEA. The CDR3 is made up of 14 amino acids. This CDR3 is CSVHRGEGYNEQFF. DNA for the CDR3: TGCAGCGTGCACAGGGGAGAGGGATACAATGAGCAGTTCTTC.

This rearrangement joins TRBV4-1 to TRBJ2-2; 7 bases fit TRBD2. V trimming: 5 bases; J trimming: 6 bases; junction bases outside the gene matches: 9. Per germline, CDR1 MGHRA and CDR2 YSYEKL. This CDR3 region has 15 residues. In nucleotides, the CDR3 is TGCGCCAGCAGCTTAGCTGGGAGGGCGGCCGGGGAGCTGTTTTTT. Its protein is CASSLAGRAAGELFF.

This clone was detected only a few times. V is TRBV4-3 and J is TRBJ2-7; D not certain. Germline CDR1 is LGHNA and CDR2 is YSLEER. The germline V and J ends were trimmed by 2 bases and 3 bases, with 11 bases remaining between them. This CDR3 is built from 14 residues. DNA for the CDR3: TGCGCCAGCAGCCAAAGTCTTAGGAGCTACGAGCAGTACTTC. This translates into CASSQSLRSYEQYF.

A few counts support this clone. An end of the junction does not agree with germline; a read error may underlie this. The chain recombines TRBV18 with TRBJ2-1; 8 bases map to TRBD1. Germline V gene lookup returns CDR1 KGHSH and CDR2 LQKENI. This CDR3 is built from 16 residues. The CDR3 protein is CASSELGQGSHNEQFF. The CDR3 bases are TGTGCCAGCTCAGAGTTAGGACAGGGCTCCCACAATGAGCAGTTCTTC. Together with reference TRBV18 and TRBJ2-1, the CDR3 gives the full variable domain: NAGVMQNPRHLVRRRGQEARLRCSPMKGHSHVYWYRQLPEEGLKFMVYLQKENIIDESGMPKERFSAEFPKEGPSILRIQQVVRGDSAAYFCASSELGQGSHNEQFFGPGTRLTVL.

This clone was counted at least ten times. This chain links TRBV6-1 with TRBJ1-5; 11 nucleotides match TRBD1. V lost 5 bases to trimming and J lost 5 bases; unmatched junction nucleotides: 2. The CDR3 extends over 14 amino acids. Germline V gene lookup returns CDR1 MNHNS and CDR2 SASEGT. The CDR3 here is CASSWTGGDQPQHF. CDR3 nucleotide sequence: TGTGCCAGCAGTTGGACAGGGGGCGATCAGCCCCAGCATTTT.

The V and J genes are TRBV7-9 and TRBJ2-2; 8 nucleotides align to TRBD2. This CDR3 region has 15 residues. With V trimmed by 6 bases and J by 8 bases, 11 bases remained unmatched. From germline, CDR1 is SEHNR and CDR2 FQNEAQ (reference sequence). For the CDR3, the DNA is TGTGCCAGCAGATCGGGAGGGCTTCGGTTTGGGGAGCTGTTTTTT. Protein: CASRSGGLRFGELFF.

The CDR3 sequence: CASSYAGQGNEKLFF. The CDR3, as DNA: TGTGCCAGCAGCTACGCAGGACAGGGGAATGAAAAACTGTTTTTT. The chain links TRBV6-1 to TRBJ1-4; 9 nucleotides match TRBD1. The CDR3 runs to 15 residues. Per germline, CDR1 MNHNS and CDR2 SASEGT. Losses at the gene ends were 6 bases for V and 5 bases for J; bases not matched to a gene: 7.

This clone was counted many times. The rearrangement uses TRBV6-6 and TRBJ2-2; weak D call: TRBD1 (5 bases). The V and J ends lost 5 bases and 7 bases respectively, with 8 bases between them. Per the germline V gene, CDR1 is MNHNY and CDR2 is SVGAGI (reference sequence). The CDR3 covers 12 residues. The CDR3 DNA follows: TGTGCCAGCAGTCGAACAGGCGGGGAGCTGTTTTTT. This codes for CASSRTGGELFF.

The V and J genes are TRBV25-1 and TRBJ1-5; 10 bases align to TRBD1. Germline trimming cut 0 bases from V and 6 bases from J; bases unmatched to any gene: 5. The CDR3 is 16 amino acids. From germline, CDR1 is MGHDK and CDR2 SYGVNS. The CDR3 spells CASSEYGTGESQPQHF. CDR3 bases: TGTGCCAGCAGTGAATACGGGACAGGGGAAAGTCAGCCCCAGCATTTT.

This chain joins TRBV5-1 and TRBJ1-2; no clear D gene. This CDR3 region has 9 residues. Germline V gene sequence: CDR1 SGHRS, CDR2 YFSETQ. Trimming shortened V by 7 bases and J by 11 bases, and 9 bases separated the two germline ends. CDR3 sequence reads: CASLGEYTF. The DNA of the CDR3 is TGCGCCAGCCTCGGGGAGTACACCTTC.

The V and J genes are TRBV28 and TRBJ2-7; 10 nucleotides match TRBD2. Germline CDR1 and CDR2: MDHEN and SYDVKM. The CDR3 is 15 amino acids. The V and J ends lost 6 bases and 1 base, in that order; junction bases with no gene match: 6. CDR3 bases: TGTGCCAGCAGACGAAGCGGGGGGGGTTCCTACGAGCAGTACTTC. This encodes CASRRSGGGSYEQYF.

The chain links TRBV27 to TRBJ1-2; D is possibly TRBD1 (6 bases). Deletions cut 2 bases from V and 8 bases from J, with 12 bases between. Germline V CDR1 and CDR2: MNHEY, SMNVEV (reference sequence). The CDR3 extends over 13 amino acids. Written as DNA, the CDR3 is TGTGCCAGCAGTTTAACAGGGCTGGGCGGCTACACCTTC. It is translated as CASSLTGLGGYTF.

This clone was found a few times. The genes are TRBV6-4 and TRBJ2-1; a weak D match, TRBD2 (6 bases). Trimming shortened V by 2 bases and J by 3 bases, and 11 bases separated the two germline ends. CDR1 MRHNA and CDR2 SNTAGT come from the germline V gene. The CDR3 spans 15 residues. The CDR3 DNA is TGTGCCAGCAGTGACGGAATAGCGGACTACAATGAGCAGTTCTTC. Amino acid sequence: CASSDGIADYNEQFF.

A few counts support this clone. The CDR3 protein is CSAAGGGAIDTQYF. The DNA for the CDR3 is TGCAGCGCTGCGGGCGGGGGGGCGATAGATACGCAGTATTTT. This sequence joins TRBV29-1 and TRBJ2-3; 9 nucleotides align to TRBD2. The CDR3 sequence is 14 residues long. CDR1 is SQVTM, CDR2 ANQGSEA, per germline. Unmatched junction bases numbered 10, after V lost 7 bases and J lost 5 bases.

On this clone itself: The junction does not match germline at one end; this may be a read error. The CDR3 DNA reads TGTGCCAGCAGCCTAACAGGGTCTGTTCGGGGTGCAGAGACCCAGTACTTC. It codes for CASSLTGSVRGAETQYF. J is TRBJ2-5 and V is TRBV7-3; the D gene is possibly TRBD1 (6 bases). Germline V lookup: CDR1 SGHTA, CDR2 FQGTGA. The CDR3 consists of 17 residues. The full variable domain, rest sourced from reference TRBV7-3 and TRBJ2-5, is GAGVSQTPSNKVTEKGKYVELRCDPISGHTALYWYRQSLGQGPEFLIYFQGTGAADDSGLPNDRFFAVRPEGSVSTLKIQRTERGDSAVYLCASSLTGSVRGAETQYFGPGTRLLVL.

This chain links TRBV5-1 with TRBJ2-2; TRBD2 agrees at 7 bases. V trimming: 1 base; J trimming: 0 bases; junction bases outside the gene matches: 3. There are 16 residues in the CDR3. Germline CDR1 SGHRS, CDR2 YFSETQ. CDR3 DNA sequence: TGCGCCAGCAGCTTGTGGAGCGGGGCGAACACCGGGGAGCTGTTTTTT. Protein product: CASSLWSGANTGELFF.

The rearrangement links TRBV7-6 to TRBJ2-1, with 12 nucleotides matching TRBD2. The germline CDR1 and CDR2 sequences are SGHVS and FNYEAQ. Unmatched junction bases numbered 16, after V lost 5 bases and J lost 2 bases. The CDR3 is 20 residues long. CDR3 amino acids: CASSPTGLAGTRLTYNEQFF. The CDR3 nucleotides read TGTGCCAGCAGCCCAACCGGACTAGCGGGGACCCGCCTCACCTACAATGAGCAGTTCTTC.

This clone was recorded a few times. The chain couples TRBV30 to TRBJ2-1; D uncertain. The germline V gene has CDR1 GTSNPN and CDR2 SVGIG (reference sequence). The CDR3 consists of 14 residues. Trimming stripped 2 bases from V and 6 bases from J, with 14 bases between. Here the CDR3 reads CAWSPAVGPNEQFF. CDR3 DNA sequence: TGTGCCTGGAGTCCGGCAGTTGGGCCCAATGAGCAGTTCTTC.

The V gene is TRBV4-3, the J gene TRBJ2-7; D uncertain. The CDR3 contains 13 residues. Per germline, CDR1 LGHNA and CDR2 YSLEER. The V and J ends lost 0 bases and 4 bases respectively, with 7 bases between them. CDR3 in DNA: TGCGCCAGCAGCCAAGAACGGTCATACGAGCAGTACTTC. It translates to CASSQERSYEQYF.

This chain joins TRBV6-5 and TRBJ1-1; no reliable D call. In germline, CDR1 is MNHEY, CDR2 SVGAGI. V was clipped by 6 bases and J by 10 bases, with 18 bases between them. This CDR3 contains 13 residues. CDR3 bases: TGTGCCAGCAGGTCCGGTGCGGGGAAAGGAGCTTTCTTT. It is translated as CASRSGAGKGAFF.

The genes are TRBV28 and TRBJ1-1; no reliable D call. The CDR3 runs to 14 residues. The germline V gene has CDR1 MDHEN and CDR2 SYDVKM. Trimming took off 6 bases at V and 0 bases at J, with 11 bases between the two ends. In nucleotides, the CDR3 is TGTGCCAGCAGGGGCAGTAGTGTGAACACTGAAGCTTTCTTT. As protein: CASRGSSVNTEAFF. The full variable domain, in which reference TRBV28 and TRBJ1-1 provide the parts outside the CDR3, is DVKVTQSSRYLVKRTGEKVFLECVQDMDHENMFWYRQDPGLGLRLIYFSYDVKMKEKGDIPEGYSVSREKKERFSLILESASTNQTSMYLCASRGSSVNTEAFFGQGTRLTVV.

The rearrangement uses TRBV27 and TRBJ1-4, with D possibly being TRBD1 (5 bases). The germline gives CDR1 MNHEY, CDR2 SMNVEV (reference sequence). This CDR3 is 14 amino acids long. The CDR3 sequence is CAAARDSTNEKLFF. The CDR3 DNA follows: TGTGCAGCCGCCCGGGACTCAACTAATGAAAAACTGTTTTTT.

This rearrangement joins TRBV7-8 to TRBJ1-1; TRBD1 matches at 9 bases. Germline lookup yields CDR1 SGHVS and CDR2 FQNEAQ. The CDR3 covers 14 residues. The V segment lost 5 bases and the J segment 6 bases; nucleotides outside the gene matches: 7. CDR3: CASSNQQGAAEAFF. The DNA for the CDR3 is TGTGCCAGCAGCAACCAACAGGGGGCAGCTGAAGCTTTCTTT. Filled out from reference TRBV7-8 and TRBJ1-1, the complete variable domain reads GAGVSQSPRYKVAKRGQDVALRCDPISGHVSLFWYQQALGQGPEFLTYFQNEAQLDKSGLPSDRFFAERPEGSVSTLKIQRTQQEDSAVYLCASSNQQGAAEAFFGQGTRLTVV.

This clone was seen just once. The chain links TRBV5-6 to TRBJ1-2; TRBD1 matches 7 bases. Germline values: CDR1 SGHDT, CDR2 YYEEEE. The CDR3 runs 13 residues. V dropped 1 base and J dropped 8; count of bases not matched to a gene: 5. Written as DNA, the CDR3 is TGTGCCAGCAGCTTGTCAGGGGGAGGCGGCTACACCTTC. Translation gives CASSLSGGGGYTF. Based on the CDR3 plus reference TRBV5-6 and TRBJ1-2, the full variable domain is DAGVTQSPTHLIKTRGQQVTLRCSPKSGHDTVSWYQQALGQGPQFIFQYYEEEERQRGNFPDRFSGHQFPNYSSELNVNALLLGDSALYLCASSLSGGGGYTFGSGTRLTVV.

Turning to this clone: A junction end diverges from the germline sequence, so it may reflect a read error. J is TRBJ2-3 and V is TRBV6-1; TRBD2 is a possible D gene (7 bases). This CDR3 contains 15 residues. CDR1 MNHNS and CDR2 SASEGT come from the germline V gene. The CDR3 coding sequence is TGTGCCAGCAGAGAAGGTGGGGAGGGGGCAGATACGCAGTATTTT. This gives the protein CASREGGEGADTQYF.

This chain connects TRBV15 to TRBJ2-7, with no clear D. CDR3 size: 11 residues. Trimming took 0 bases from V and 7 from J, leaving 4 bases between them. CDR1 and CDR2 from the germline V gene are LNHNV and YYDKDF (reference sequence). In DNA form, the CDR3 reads TGTGCCACCAGCAGAGATGAGGAGCAGTACTTC. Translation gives CATSRDEEQYF.

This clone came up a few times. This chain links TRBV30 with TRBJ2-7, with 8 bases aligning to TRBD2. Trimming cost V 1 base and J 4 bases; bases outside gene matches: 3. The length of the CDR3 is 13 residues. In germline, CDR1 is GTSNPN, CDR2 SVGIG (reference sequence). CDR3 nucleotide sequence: TGTGCCTGGAGTGGACTAGCGCGGTACGAGCAGTACTTC. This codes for CAWSGLARYEQYF. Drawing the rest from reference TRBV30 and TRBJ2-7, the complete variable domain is SQTIHQWPATLVQPVGSPLSLECTVEGTSNPNLYWYRQAAGRGLQLLFYSVGIGQISSEVPQNLSASRPQDRQFILSSKKLLLSDSGFYLCAWSGLARYEQYFGPGTRLTVT.

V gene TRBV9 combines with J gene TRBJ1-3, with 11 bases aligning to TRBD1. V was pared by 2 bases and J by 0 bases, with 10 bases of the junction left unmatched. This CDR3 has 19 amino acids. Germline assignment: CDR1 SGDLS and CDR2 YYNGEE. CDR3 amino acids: CASSVNPGQGVNSGNTIYF. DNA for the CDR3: TGTGCCAGCAGCGTCAACCCGGGACAGGGGGTGAACTCTGGAAACACCATATATTTT.

The CDR3 DNA follows: TGTGCCAGCAGCCAAGATCCAGGGACTAGCGGGGGTAATGAGCAGTTCTTC. It codes for CASSQDPGTSGGNEQFF. This chain connects TRBV4-2 to TRBJ2-1; TRBD2 matches 14 bases. With 0 bases clipped from V and 7 bases from J, the junction kept 5 bases outside the gene matches. Germline V gene data show CDR1 as LGHNA and CDR2 as YNFKEQ. The CDR3 consists of 17 residues.